A selection of T cell receptor beta chains follows, all from one sample in a study of T cells after yellow fever vaccination. TCRdb reprocessed the 5' RACE reads via MiXCR and lists one record per CDR3 protein. Here the sample spans roughly 310,000 distinct CDR3 sequences, roughly 8.7% being singletons. Sequences were derived from PBMCs, sampled on the day of the first yellow fever vaccination. These receptor sequences come from a man between 18 and 29 years old who received the YFV17D yellow fever vaccine. The CDR3 runs from the conserved cysteine through the conserved F or W. A D gene is named only where the DNA matches it firmly. Clone size is given for some rows only: seen once, a few or many times, or a class if the clone is expanded.

clone size	J gene	V gene	D gene	CDR3 protein	CDR3 DNA
NA	TRBJ2-2	TRBV3-1	TRBD2	CASSQVVSGGASAGELFF	TGTGCCAGCAGCCAAGTCGTCAGCGGGGGGGCCTCGGCCGGGGAGCTGTTTTTT
NA	TRBJ2-1	TRBV19	TRBD2	CASRTSGDSGSYNEQFF	TGTGCCAGTAGGACTAGCGGCGATAGCGGCTCCTACAATGAGCAGTTCTTC
few	TRBJ2-3	TRBV4-2	TRBD1	CASSPPPTGRWGTDTQYF	TGTGCCAGCAGCCCACCACCGACAGGGCGCTGGGGCACAGATACGCAGTATTTT
many	TRBJ1-1	TRBV11-2	NA	CASSLGGRQAFF	TGTGCCAGCAGCTTAGGGGGCCGCCAAGCTTTCTTT
few	TRBJ2-2	TRBV7-3	NA	CASSAEQGPSTGELFF	TGTGCCAGCAGCGCAGAACAGGGACCCTCCACCGGGGAGCTGTTTTTT
many	TRBJ1-2	TRBV3-1	NA	CASSQELGVNYGYTF	TGTGCCAGCAGCCAAGAATTGGGAGTCAACTATGGCTACACCTTC
NA	TRBJ2-7	TRBV12-3/TRBV12-4	NA	CASSLVSVGEQYF	TGTGCCAGCAGTTTAGTCTCTGTAGGCGAGCAGTACTTC
NA	TRBJ2-3	TRBV7-2	NA	CASSFQQADTQYF	TGTGCCAGCAGCTTTCAGCAAGCAGATACGCAGTATTTT
few	TRBJ2-1	TRBV11-1	TRBD2	CASSLPGLAVSSYNEQFF	TGTGCCAGCAGCCTCCCGGGACTAGCGGTCAGCTCCTACAATGAGCAGTTCTTC
NA	TRBJ2-1	TRBV24-1	TRBD1	CATSDSPGQGSYNEQFF	TGTGCCACCAGTGACTCTCCGGGACAGGGCTCCTACAATGAGCAGTTCTTC
NA	TRBJ1-4	TRBV5-6	NA	CASSLVGGASNEKLFF	TGTGCCAGCAGCTTGGTCGGAGGCGCAAGTAATGAAAAACTGTTTTTT
few	TRBJ1-1	TRBV5-1	NA	CASSLGSSPGVFGTEAFF	TGCGCCAGCAGCTTGGGTTCCTCGCCAGGGGTATTTGGCACTGAAGCTTTCTTT
many	TRBJ1-6	TRBV28	NA	CASTLGGGHSSPLHF	TGTGCCAGCACCTTGGGGGGGGGCCACTCCTCACCCCTCCACTTT
few	TRBJ1-2	TRBV20-1	NA	CSATGVGGYTF	TGCAGTGCTACAGGGGTGGGAGGCTACACCTTC
few	TRBJ2-5	TRBV9	TRBD2	CASSVGAGGYQETQYF	TGTGCCAGCAGCGTAGGTGCGGGGGGGTACCAAGAGACCCAGTACTTC
NA	TRBJ2-1	TRBV5-1	TRBD2	CASGLSGGRGEQFF	TGCGCCTCCGGACTCAGCGGGGGGCGGGGTGAGCAGTTCTTC
NA	TRBJ1-2	TRBV12-3/TRBV12-4	NA	CASSLRRAANYGYTF	TGTGCCAGCAGTTTAAGGAGAGCGGCTAACTATGGCTACACCTTC
few	TRBJ1-1	TRBV7-2	NA	CASSLHMGDTEAFF	TGTGCCAGCAGTCTACACATGGGAGACACTGAAGCTTTCTTT
few	TRBJ2-3	TRBV9	NA	CASRCGDTQYF	TGTGCCAGCAGGTGTGGAGATACGCAGTATTTT
many	TRBJ2-1	TRBV6-2/TRBV6-3	NA	CASLKPDRGGNEQFF	TGTGCCAGCCTGAAACCAGACAGGGGAGGGAATGAGCAGTTCTTC
once	TRBJ2-1	TRBV7-8	TRBD2	CASSWTSVSYNEQFF	TGTGCCAGCAGCTGGACTAGCGTATCGTACAATGAGCAGTTCTTC
NA	TRBJ2-5	TRBV12-5	NA	CASARGGFGETQYF	TGTGCTAGTGCTCGTGGTGGATTCGGGGAGACCCAGTACTTC
NA	TRBJ2-3	TRBV5-1	TRBD2	CASSSTGGAVSTDTQYF	TGCGCCAGCAGTTCAACGGGGGGAGCCGTTAGCACAGATACGCAGTATTTT
NA	TRBJ1-5	TRBV9	NA	CASSVGTNQPQHF	TGTGCCAGCAGCGTAGGCACGAATCAGCCCCAGCATTTT
NA	TRBJ1-5	TRBV15	TRBD1	CATSGTGTNQPQHF	TGTGCCACCAGCGGGACAGGGACAAATCAGCCCCAGCATTTT
few	TRBJ2-1	TRBV14	NA	CASSQTGMGAWDEQFF	TGTGCCAGCAGCCAGACGGGTATGGGGGCGTGGGATGAGCAGTTCTTC
many	TRBJ1-2	TRBV5-1	NA	CASSSDGGSLNYGYTF	TGCGCCAGCAGCTCGGACGGGGGGAGCCTTAACTATGGCTACACCTTC
few	TRBJ2-3	TRBV6-1	TRBD2	CASSVLAGATDTQYF	TGTGCCAGCAGTGTCCTAGCGGGGGCTACAGATACGCAGTATTTT
many	TRBJ1-4	TRBV5-4	NA	CASSLETNEKLFF	TGTGCCAGCAGCTTGGAGACAAATGAAAAACTGTTTTTT
few	TRBJ2-1	TRBV7-7	NA	CASSFGTTGSEQFF	TGTGCCAGCAGCTTCGGGACGACAGGCAGTGAGCAGTTCTTC
NA	TRBJ2-3	TRBV18	NA	CASSPKTASTDTQYF	TGTGCCAGCTCACCGAAAACAGCTAGCACAGATACGCAGTATTTT
NA	TRBJ1-6	TRBV27	NA	CASSIGLNSPLHF	TGTGCCAGCAGCATCGGGCTGAATTCACCCCTCCACTTT
many	TRBJ2-3	TRBV7-2	TRBD1	CASSLQDRITDTQYF	TGTGCCAGCAGCTTACAGGACAGGATCACAGATACGCAGTATTTT
many	TRBJ2-5	TRBV4-2	NA	CASSQSTGGGGETQYF	TGTGCCAGCAGCCAATCGACGGGTGGGGGAGGAGAGACCCAGTACTTC
NA	TRBJ2-7	TRBV11-2	NA	CASSLGHDKYF	TGTGCCAGCAGCTTAGGGCATGACAAGTACTTC
once	TRBJ1-2	TRBV11-2	NA	CASRIAGAPGGYTF	TGTGCCAGCAGGATAGCGGGGGCCCCGGGGGGCTACACCTTC
few	TRBJ2-5	TRBV12-5	TRBD2	CASGLVLAGASGETQYF	TGTGCTAGTGGTTTGGTACTAGCGGGGGCCAGTGGAGAGACCCAGTACTTC
few	TRBJ2-4	TRBV28	NA	CASSSPGTLAKNIQYF	TGTGCCAGCAGTTCCCCCGGGACTCTAGCCAAAAACATTCAGTACTTC
NA	TRBJ1-5	TRBV7-8	NA	CASSLGVGPGNQPQHF	TGTGCCAGCAGCTTAGGGGTGGGCCCCGGCAATCAGCCCCAGCATTTT
NA	TRBJ1-6	TRBV27	NA	CASRRPGQNSPLHF	TGTGCCAGCAGGCGGCCGGGACAAAATTCACCCCTCCACTTT
few	TRBJ2-5	TRBV5-1	TRBD2	CASSEGGGGMKTQYF	TGCGCCAGCAGCGAGGGCGGGGGGGGTATGAAGACCCAGTACTTC
many	TRBJ2-1	TRBV24-1	NA	CATSDLRYEQFF	TGTGCCACCAGTGATCTTAGGTATGAGCAGTTCTTC
NA	TRBJ2-2	TRBV12-3/TRBV12-4	NA	CASSFGGPTGELFF	TGTGCCAGCAGTTTCGGGGGGCCCACCGGGGAGCTGTTTTTT
many	TRBJ2-3	TRBV7-2	TRBD2	CASSTLAGASTDTQYF	TGTGCCAGCAGCACCCTAGCGGGAGCTAGCACAGATACGCAGTATTTT
many	TRBJ1-6	TRBV7-2	NA	CASSWVTVDSPLHF	TGTGCCAGCAGCTGGGTTACAGTGGATTCACCCCTCCACTTT
many	TRBJ1-3	TRBV30	NA	CAWMVKSSGNTIYF	TGTGCCTGGATGGTCAAGAGCTCTGGAAACACCATATATTTT
many	TRBJ1-5	TRBV4-1	NA	CASSQLLTADQPQHF	TGCGCCAGCAGCCAATTATTGACGGCGGATCAGCCCCAGCATTTT
few	TRBJ2-1	TRBV28	NA	CASSLRLDSSYNEQFF	TGTGCCAGCAGTTTACGTTTGGACAGCTCCTACAATGAGCAGTTCTTC
NA	TRBJ2-7	TRBV18	TRBD1	CASSPRIFIGTGRYEQYF	TGTGCCAGCTCACCACGTATCTTTATAGGGACAGGGCGATACGAGCAGTACTTC
many	TRBJ2-5	TRBV4-2	NA	CASSRATRSGQETQYF	TGTGCCAGCAGCCGAGCGACTAGAAGCGGCCAAGAGACCCAGTACTTC
NA	TRBJ2-5	TRBV5-1	TRBD1	CASSGGQFQETQYF	TGCGCCAGCAGCGGGGGACAGTTCCAAGAGACCCAGTACTTC
NA	TRBJ2-7	TRBV12-3/TRBV12-4	TRBD1	CASSLRRQGFYEQYF	TGTGCCAGCAGTTTAAGGCGACAGGGCTTTTACGAGCAGTACTTC